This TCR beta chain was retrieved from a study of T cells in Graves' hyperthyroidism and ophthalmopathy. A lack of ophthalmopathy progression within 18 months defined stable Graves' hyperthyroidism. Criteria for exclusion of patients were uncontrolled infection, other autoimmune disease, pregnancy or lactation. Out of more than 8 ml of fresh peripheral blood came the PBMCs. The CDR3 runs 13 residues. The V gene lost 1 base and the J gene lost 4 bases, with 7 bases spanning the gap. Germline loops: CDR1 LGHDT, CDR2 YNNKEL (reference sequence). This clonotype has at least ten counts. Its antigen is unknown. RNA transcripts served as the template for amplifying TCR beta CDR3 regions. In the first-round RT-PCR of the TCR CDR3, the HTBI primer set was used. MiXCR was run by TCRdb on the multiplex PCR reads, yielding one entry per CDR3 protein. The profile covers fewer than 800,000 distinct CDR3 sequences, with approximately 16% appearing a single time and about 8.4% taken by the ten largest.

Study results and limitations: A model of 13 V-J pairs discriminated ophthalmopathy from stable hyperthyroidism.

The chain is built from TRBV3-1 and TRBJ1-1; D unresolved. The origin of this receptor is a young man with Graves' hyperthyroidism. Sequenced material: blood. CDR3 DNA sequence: TGTGCCAGCAGCCAAGTCGAGCTCACTGAAGCTTTCTTT. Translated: CASSQVELTEAFF. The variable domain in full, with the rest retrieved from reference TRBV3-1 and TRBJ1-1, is DTAVSQTPKYLVTQMGNDKSIKCEQNLGHDTMYWYKQDSKKFLKIMFSYNNKELIINETVPNRFSPKSPDKAHLNLHINSLELGDSAVYFCASSQVELTEAFFGQGTRLTVV.